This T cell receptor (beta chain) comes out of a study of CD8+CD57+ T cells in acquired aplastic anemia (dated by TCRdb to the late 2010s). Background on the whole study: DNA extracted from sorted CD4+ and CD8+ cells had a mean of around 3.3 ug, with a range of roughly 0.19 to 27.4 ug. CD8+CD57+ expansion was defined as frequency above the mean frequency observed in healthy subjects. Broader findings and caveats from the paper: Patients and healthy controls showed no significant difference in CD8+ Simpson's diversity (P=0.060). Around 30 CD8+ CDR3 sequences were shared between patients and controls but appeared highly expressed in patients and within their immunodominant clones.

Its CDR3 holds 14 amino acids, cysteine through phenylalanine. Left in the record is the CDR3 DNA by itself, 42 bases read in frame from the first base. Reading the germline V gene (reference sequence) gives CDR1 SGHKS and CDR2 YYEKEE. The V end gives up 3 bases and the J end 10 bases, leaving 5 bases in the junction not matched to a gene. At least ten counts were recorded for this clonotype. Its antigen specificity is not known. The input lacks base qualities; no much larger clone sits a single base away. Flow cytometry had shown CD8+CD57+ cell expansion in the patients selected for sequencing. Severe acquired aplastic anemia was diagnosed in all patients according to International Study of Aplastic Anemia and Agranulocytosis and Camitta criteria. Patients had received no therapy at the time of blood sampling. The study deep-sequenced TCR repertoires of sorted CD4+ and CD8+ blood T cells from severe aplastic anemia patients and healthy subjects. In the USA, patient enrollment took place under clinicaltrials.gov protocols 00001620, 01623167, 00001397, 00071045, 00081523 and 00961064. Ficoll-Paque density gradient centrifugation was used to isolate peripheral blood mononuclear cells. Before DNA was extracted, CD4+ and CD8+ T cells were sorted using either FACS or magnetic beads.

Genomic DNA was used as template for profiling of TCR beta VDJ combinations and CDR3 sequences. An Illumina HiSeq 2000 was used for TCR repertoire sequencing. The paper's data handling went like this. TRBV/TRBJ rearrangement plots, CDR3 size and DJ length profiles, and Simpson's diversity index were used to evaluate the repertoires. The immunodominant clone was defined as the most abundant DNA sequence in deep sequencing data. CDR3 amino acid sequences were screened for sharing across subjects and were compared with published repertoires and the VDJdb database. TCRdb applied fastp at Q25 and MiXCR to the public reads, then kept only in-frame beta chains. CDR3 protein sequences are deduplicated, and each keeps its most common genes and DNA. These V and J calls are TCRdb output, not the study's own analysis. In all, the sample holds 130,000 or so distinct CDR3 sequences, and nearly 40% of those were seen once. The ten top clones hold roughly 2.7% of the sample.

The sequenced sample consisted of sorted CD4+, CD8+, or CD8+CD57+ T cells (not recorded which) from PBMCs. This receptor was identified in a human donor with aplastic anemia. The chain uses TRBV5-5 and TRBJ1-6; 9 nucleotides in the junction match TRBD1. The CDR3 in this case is CASSSDRGRSPLHF. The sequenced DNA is TGTGCCAGCAGCTCGGACAGGGGACGGTCACCCCTCCACTTT.